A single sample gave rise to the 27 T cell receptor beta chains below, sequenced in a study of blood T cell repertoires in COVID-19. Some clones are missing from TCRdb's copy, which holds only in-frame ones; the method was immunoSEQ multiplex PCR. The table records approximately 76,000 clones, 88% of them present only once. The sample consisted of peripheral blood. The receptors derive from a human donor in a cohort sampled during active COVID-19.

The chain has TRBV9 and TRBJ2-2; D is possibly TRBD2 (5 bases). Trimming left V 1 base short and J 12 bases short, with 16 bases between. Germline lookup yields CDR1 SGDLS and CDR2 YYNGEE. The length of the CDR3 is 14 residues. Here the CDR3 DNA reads TGTGCCAGCAGCGTAATGTTGGTTGGAGGACAGCTGTTTTTT. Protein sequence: CASSVMLVGGQLFF.

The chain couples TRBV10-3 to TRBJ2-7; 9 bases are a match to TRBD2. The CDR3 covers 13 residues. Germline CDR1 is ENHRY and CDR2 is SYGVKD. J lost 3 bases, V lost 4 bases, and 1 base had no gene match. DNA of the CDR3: TGTGCCATCAGTGGCGGGAGGGTCTACGAGCAGTACTTC. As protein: CAISGGRVYEQYF.

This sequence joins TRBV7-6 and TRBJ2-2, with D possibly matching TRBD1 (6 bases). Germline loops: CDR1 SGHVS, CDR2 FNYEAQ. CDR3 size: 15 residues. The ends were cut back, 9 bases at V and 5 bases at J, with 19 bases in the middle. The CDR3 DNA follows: TGTGCCAGTACAGTATTACAGGGAAGGACCGGGGAGCTGTTTTTT. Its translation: CASTVLQGRTGELFF.

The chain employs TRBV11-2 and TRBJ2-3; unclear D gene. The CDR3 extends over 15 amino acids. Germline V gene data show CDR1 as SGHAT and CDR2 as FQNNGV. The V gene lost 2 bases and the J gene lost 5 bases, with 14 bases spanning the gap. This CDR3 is CASSLSAGYLDTQYF. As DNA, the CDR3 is TGTGCCAGCAGCTTAAGCGCTGGCTATTTAGATACGCAGTATTTT. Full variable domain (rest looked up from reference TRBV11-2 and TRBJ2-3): EAGVAQSPRYKIIEKRQSVAFWCNPISGHATLYWYQQILGQGPKLLIQFQNNGVVDDSQLPKDRFSAERLKGVDSTLKIQPAKLEDSAVYLCASSLSAGYLDTQYFGPGTRLTVL.

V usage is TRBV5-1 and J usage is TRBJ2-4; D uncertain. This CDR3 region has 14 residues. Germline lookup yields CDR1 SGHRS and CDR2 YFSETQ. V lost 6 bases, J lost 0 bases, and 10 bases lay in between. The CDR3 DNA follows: TGCGCCAGCAAAGTGGGCAGAGCCAAAAACATTCAGTACTTC. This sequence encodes CASKVGRAKNIQYF. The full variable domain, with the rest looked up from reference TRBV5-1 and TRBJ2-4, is KAGVTQTPRYLIKTRGQQVTLSCSPISGHRSVSWYQQTPGQGLQFLFEYFSETQRNKGNFPGRFSGRQFSNSRSEMNVSTLELGDSALYLCASKVGRAKNIQYFGAGTRLSVL.

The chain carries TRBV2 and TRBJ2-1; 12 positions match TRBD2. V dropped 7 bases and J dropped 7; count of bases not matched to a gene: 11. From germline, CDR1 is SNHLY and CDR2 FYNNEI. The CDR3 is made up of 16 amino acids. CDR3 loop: CASNRGLAGPANEQFF. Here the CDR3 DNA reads TGTGCCAGCAACCGAGGACTAGCGGGACCCGCGAATGAGCAGTTCTTC.

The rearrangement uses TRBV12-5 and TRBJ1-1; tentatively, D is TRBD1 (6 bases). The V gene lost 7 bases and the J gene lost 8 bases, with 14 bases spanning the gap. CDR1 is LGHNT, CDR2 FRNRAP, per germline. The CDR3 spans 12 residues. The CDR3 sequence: CASARGGLEAFF. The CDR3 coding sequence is TGTGCTAGTGCCCGGGGGGGGCTAGAAGCTTTCTTT.

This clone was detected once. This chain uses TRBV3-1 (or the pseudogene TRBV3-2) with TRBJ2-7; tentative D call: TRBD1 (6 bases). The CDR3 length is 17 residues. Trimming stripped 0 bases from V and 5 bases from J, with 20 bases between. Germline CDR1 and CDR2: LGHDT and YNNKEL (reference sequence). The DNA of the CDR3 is TGTGCCAGCAGCCAAGATAGTTGGGGGCCCTGGTACAACGAGCAGTACTTC. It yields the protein CASSQDSWGPWYNEQYF.

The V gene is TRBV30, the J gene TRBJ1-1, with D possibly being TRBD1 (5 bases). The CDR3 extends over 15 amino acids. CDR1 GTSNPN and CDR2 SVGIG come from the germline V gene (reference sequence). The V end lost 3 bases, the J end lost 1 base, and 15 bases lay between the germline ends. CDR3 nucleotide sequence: TGTGCCTGGAGAAGTCCGGGGGGGTGGAACACTGAAGCTTTCTTT. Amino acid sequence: CAWRSPGGWNTEAFF.

CDR3 nucleotide sequence: TGTGCCAGTAGTACTAGCGGGAGAGGATACAATGAGCAGTTCTTC. As protein: CASSTSGRGYNEQFF. The chain carries TRBV19 and TRBJ2-1; 10 nucleotides agree with TRBD2. The CDR3 is 15 amino acids. Trimming cost V 4 bases and J 4 bases; bases outside gene matches: 4. Germline values: CDR1 LNHDA, CDR2 SQIVND (reference sequence).

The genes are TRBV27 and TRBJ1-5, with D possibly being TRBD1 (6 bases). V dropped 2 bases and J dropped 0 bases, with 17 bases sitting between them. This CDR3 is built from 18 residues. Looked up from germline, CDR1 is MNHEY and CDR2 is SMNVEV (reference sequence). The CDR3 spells CASSLKGPGVYSNQPQHF. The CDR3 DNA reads TGTGCCAGCAGTTTAAAGGGTCCAGGGGTCTATAGCAATCAGCCCCAGCATTTT.

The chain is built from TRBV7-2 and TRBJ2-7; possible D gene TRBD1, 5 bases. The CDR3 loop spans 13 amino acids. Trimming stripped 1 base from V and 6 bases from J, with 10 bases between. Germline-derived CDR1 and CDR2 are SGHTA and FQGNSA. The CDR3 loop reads CASSLGRTSEQYF. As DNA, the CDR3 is TGTGCCAGCAGCTTAGGCAGGACATCCGAGCAGTACTTC.

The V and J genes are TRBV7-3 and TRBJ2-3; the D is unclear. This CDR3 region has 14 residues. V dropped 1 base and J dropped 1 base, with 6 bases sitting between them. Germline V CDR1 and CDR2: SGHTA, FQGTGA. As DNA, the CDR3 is TGTGCCAGCAGCTTAAACGCGGGCACAGATACGCAGTATTTT. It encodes CASSLNAGTDTQYF.

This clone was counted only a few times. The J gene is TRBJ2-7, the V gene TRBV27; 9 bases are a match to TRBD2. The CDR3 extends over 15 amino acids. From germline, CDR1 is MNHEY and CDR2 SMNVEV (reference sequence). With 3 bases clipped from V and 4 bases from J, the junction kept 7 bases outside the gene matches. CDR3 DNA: TGTGCCAGCAGTTTCCCGCGACTAGCGGAATACGAGCAGTACTTC. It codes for CASSFPRLAEYEQYF.

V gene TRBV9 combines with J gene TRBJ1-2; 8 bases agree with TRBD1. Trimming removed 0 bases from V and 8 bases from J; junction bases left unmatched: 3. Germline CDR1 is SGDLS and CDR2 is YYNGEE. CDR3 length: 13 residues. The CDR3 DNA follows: TGTGCCAGCAGCGTAGCTAACAGGGGGGGCTACACCTTC. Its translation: CASSVANRGGYTF.

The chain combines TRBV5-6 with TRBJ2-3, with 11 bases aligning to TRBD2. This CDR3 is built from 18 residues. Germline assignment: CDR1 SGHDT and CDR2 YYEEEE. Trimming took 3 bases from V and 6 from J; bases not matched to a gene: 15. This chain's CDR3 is CASSYPHSLAGGSDTQYF. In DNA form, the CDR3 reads TGTGCCAGCAGCTACCCCCATAGCCTAGCGGGAGGTTCGGATACGCAGTATTTT.

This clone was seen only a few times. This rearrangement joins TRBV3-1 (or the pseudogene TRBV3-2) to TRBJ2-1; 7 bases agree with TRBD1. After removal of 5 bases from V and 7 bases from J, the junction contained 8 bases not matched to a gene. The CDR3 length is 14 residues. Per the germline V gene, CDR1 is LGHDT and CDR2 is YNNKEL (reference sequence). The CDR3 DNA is TGTGCCAGCAGCTACTCCGGGACAGCTAATGAGCAGTTCTTC. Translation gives CASSYSGTANEQFF.

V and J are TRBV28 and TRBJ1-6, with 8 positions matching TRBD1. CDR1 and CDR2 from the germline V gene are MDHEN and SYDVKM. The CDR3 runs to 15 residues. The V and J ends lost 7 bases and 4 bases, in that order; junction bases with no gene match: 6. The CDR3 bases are TGTGCCAGCACGGCAGGGGGCTTATATAATTCACCCCTCCACTTT. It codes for CASTAGGLYNSPLHF.

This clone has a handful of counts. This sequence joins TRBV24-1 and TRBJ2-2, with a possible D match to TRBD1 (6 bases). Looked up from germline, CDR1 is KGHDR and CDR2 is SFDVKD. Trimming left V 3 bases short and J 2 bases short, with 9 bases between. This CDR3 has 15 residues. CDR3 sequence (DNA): TGTGCCACCAGTGATCATGGGGGCAACACCGGGGAGCTGTTTTTT. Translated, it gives CATSDHGGNTGELFF.

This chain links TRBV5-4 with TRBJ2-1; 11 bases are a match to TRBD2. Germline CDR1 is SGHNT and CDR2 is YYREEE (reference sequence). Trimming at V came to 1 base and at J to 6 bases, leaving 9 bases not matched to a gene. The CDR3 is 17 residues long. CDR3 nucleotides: TGTGCCAGCAGCTTGACGGTCCTAGCGGGGGGCCTCAATGAGCAGTTCTTC. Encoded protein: CASSLTVLAGGLNEQFF. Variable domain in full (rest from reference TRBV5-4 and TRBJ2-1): ETGVTQSPTHLIKTRGQQVTLRCSSQSGHNTVSWYQQALGQGPQFIFQYYREEENGRGNFPPRFSGLQFPNYSSELNVNALELDDSALYLCASSLTVLAGGLNEQFFGPGTRLTVL.

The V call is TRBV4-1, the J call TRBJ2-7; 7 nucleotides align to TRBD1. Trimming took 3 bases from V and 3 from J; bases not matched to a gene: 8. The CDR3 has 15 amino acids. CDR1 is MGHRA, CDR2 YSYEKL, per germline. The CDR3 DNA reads TGCGCCAGCAGCCAGGGTCCGGGACAGCTCTACGAGCAGTACTTC. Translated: CASSQGPGQLYEQYF.

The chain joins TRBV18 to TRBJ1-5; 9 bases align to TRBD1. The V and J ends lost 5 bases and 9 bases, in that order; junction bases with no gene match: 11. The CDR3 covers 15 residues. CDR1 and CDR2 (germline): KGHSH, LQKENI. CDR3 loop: CASSSGQGGLRPQHF. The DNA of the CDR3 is TGTGCCAGCTCATCGGGACAGGGAGGGCTACGGCCCCAGCATTTT.

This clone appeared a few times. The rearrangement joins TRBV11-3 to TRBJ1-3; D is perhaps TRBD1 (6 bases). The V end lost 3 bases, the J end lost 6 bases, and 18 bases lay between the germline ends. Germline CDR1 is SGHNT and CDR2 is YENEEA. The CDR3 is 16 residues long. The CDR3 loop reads CASSLRQVMGENTIYF. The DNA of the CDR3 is TGTGCCAGCAGCTTGCGACAGGTCATGGGTGAAAACACCATATATTTT. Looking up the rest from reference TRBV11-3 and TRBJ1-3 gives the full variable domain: EAGVVQSPRYKIIEKKQPVAFWCNPISGHNTLYWYLQNLGQGPELLIRYENEEAVDDSQLPKDRFSAERLKGVDSTLKIQPAELGDSAVYLCASSLRQVMGENTIYFGEGSWLTVV.

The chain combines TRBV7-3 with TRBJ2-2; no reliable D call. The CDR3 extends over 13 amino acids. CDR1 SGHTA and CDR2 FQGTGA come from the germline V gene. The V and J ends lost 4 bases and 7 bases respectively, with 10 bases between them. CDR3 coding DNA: TGTGCCAGCAGCTCAAATGTAGTCGGGGAGCTGTTTTTT. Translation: CASSSNVVGELFF.

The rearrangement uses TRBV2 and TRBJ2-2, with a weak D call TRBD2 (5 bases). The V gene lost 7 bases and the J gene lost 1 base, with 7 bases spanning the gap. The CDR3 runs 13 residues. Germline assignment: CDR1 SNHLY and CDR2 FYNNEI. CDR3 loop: CASMEENTGELFF. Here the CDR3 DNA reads TGTGCCAGCATGGAGGAGAACACCGGGGAGCTGTTTTTT.

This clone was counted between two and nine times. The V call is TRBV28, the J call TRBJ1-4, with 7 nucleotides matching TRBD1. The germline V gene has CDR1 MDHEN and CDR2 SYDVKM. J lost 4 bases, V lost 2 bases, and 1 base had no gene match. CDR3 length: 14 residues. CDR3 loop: CASSLPGGNEKLFF. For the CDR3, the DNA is TGTGCCAGCAGTTTACCAGGGGGTAATGAAAAACTGTTTTTT.

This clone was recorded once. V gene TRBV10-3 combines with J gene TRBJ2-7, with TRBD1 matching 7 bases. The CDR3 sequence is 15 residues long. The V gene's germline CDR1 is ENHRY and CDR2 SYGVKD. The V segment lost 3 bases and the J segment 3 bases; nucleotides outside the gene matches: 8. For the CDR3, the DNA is TGTGCCATCAGTGAACAAGGGGGCTACGGCTACGAGCAGTACTTC. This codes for CAISEQGGYGYEQYF.